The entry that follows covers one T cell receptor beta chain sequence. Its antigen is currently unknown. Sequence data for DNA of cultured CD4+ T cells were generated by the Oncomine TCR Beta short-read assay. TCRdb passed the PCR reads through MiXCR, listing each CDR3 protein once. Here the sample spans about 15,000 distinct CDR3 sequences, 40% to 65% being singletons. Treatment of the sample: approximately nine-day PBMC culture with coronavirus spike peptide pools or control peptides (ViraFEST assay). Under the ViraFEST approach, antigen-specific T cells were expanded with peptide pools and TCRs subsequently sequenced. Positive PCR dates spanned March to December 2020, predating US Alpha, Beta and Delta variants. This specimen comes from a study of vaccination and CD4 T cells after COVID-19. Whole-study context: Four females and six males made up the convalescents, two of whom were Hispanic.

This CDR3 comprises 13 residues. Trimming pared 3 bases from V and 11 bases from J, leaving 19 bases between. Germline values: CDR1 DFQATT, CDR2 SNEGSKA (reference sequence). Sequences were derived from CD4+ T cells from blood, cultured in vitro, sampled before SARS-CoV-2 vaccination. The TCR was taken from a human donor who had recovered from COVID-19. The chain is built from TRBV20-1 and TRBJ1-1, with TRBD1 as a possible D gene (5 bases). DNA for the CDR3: TGCAGTGCTAGTCAAGGATCAGGGCGGACGGCTTTCTTT. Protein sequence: CSASQGSGRTAFF.